This T cell receptor (beta chain) was sequenced for a study of cytomegalovirus exposure and HLA in healthy donors. Overall study results and limits: Researchers reported from a later analysis that most CMV-associated TCR beta chains appeared HLA-restricted. Judged likely to be a sequencing artifact was a cluster of highly shared sequence variants. Most of the TCR beta V segments (in an earlier analysis) were productive either about 90% or about 30% of the time. The authors assumed roughly uniform sequencing depth across donors for presence/absence analyses.

Details on this clone: The antigen remains undetermined.

Germline CDR1 SGHAT, CDR2 FQNNGV. Deletions cut 1 base from V and 3 bases from J, with 16 bases between. This CDR3 spans 16 amino acids. It was with 60 Vbeta and 13 Jbeta primers that the PCR ran. Sequenced by immunoSEQ multiplex PCR; TCRdb stores in-frame clones only, minus some. The sample has approximately 150,000 clones, roughly 80% seen once. This clonotype was sampled from a woman under 40 in good health and CMV-seropositive. This sequence joins TRBV11-2 and TRBJ2-7; tentative D call: TRBD2 (5 bases). Sequencing was done on a sample of PBMCs. The CDR3 coding sequence is TGTGCCAGCAGCTTAGGACGGGGAGAGGCCAACTACGAGCAGTACTTC. Protein sequence: CASSLGRGEANYEQYF.